The entry below describes one T cell receptor (beta chain). The data belong to a study of blood T cell repertoires in COVID-19. Study summary: Samples came from the United States, Italy and Spain, spanning acute and convalescent COVID-19. From T cells, B-cell-depleted T cells, or PBMCs came the material, which was cDNA or gDNA.

In the study's own analysis: Nucleated cell counts were estimated from reference gene primer amplification. This table comes from immunoSEQ multiplex PCR, and its TCRdb copy is limited to in-frame clones, with some not included. Clone size and V and J calls were adopted from that table, with D and trimming inferred from the DNA. The sample has around 150,000 clones; approximately 80% are singletons. CDR3 length equals 15 residues. V shed 7 bases and J shed 0 bases, with 13 bases lying between them. From germline, CDR1 is MGHDK and CDR2 SYGVNS. Sequencing was carried out using peripheral blood. The clonotype originates from a woman of 80 years or more with active or convalescent COVID-19. The rearrangement uses TRBV25-1 and TRBJ1-3, with D hard to call. CDR3: CASTGGPNSGNTIYF. CDR3 bases: TGTGCCAGCACCGGAGGGCCCAACTCTGGAAACACCATATATTTT.